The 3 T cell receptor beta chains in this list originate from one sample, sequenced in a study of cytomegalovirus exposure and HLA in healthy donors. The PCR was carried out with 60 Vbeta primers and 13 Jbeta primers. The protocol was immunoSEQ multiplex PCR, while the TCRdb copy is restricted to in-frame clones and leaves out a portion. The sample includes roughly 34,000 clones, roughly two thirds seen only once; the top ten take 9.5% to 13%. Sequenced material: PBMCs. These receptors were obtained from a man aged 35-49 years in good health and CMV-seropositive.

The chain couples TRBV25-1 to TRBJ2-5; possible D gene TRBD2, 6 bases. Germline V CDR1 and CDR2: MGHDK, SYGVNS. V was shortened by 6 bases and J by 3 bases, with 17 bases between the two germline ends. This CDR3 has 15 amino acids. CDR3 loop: CASSPRAGSKETQYF. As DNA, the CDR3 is TGTGCCAGCAGCCCGAGAGCGGGTTCGAAAGAGACCCAGTACTTC.

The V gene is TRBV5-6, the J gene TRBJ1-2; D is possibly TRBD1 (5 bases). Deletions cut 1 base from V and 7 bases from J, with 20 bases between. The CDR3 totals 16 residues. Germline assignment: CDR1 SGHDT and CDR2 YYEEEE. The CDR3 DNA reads TGTGCCAGCAGCTTGTTTGGGATAAGGGACTCGGTTGGCTACACCTTC. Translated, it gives CASSLFGIRDSVGYTF.

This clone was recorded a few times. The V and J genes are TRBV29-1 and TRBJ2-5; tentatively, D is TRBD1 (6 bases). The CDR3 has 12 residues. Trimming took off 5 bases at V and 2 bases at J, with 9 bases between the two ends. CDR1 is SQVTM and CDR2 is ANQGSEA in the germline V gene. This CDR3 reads CSVRTEQETQYF. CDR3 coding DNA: TGCAGCGTTAGGACAGAACAAGAGACCCAGTACTTC.